This T cell receptor beta chain emerged from a study of shared clonotypes between healthy human individuals. The assay was immunoSEQ multiplex PCR, and TCRdb's table has in-frame clones only and misses some. The sample records 950,000 to 1,100,000 clones, roughly 70% being singletons. The CDR3 is made up of 15 amino acids. The germline CDR1 and CDR2 sequences are MNHNY and SVGAGI (reference sequence). With 8 bases removed from V and 2 bases from J, the gap between germline ends came to 18 bases. The sequencing sample was made of memory CD4+ T cells sorted from blood. Subset defined: CD45RA-negative fraction. The clonotype comes from a man between 18 and 29 years old in good health. The chain combines TRBV6-6 with TRBJ1-2, with unresolved D. The chain's CDR3 is CASSDGWYGNYGYTF. CDR3 sequence (DNA): TGTGCCAGCTCGGACGGGTGGTATGGGAACTATGGCTACACCTTC.